These 20 T cell receptor beta chains came from one sample sequenced in a study of T cell changes during pregnancy in multiple sclerosis. TCRdb keeps only in-frame clones here, not all; method: immunoSEQ multiplex PCR. The data contain about 28,000 clones, 89% of them singletons. The specimen comprised CD4+ T cells from peripheral blood mononuclear cells, sampled in the second trimester of pregnancy. Receptors originate from a female donor with multiple sclerosis, enrolled in a pregnancy study.

This sequence joins TRBV4-3 and TRBJ2-2; D gene ambiguous. V gave up 1 base and J gave up 6 bases, with 6 bases separating them. The CDR3 loop spans 13 amino acids. Germline V CDR1 and CDR2: LGHNA, YSLEER. DNA for the CDR3: TGCGCCAGCAGCCAAGTGGCTTCCGGGGAGCTGTTTTTT. As protein: CASSQVASGELFF.

A single count supports this clone. The chain links TRBV25-1 to TRBJ2-3; tentatively, D is TRBD1 (6 bases). V was trimmed by 7 bases and J by 1 base, leaving 6 bases between them. Germline CDR1 reads MGHDK; CDR2 reads SYGVNS. This CDR3 is 12 amino acids long. The CDR3: CASNRGTDTQYF. DNA for the CDR3: TGTGCCAGCAACAGGGGCACAGATACGCAGTATTTT.

The V and J genes are TRBV6-5 and TRBJ2-7; D is undetermined. Per the germline V gene, CDR1 is MNHEY and CDR2 is SVGAGI. Trimming took 0 bases from V and 4 from J, leaving 10 bases between them. This CDR3 is 14 amino acids long. This CDR3 is CASSYSGARYEQYF. As DNA, the CDR3 is TGTGCCAGCAGTTACTCAGGAGCAAGGTACGAGCAGTACTTC.

The gene calls are TRBV5-1 and TRBJ1-3; 8 bases agree with TRBD1. The germline CDR1 and CDR2 sequences are SGHRS and YFSETQ. Trimming cost V 0 bases and J 3 bases; bases outside gene matches: 5. This CDR3 is built from 16 residues. The CDR3 DNA follows: TGCGCCAGCAGCTTGGTTCAGGGGGCGGTTGGAAACACCATATATTTT. Translation: CASSLVQGAVGNTIYF.

V gene TRBV7-9 combines with J gene TRBJ2-1; D might be TRBD2 (7 bases). The V and J ends lost 8 bases and 1 base respectively, with 18 bases between them. The germline V gene has CDR1 SEHNR and CDR2 FQNEAQ (reference sequence). The CDR3 length is 16 residues. Written as DNA, the CDR3 is TGTGCCAGCGGGGGACCGGGGGGCATTTCCTACAATGAGCAGTTCTTC. This translates into CASGGPGGISYNEQFF.

This rearrangement joins TRBV7-2 to TRBJ2-3; D possibly corresponds to TRBD2 (7 bases). The CDR3 sequence is 12 residues long. From germline, CDR1 is SGHTA and CDR2 FQGNSA. The V end was cut by 6 bases, the J end by 6 bases, with 10 bases between. CDR3 region: CASREGGDTQYF. The CDR3 region has the DNA TGTGCCAGCAGGGAGGGGGGGGATACGCAGTATTTT.

This clone was counted between two and nine times. This sequence joins TRBV25-1 and TRBJ1-4; TRBD1 matches 7 bases. V gave up 2 bases and J gave up 8 bases; unmatched junction bases: 11. Germline-derived CDR1 and CDR2 are MGHDK and SYGVNS. This CDR3 spans 16 amino acids. The CDR3 loop reads CASSERPGRGAEKLFF. CDR3 bases: TGTGCCAGCAGTGAAAGGCCGGGCAGGGGGGCGGAAAAACTGTTTTTT.

V gene TRBV6-6 combines with J gene TRBJ1-4; perhaps TRBD1 as D (6 bases). The CDR3 covers 14 residues. The germline V gene encodes CDR1 MNHNY and CDR2 SVGAGI (reference sequence). V was pared by 7 bases and J by 6 bases, with 15 bases between. The CDR3 spells CASNREGGDEKLFF. CDR3 sequence (DNA): TGTGCCAGCAACAGGGAAGGGGGGGATGAAAAACTGTTTTTT.

This chain joins TRBV5-1 and TRBJ2-5, with 9 bases lining up with TRBD1. Germline assignment: CDR1 SGHRS and CDR2 YFSETQ. J lost 2 bases, V lost 4 bases, and 9 bases had no gene match. This CDR3 contains 16 residues. CDR3 sequence: CASSPRPGTGQETQYF. DNA of the CDR3: TGCGCCAGCAGCCCACGTCCCGGGACAGGGCAAGAGACCCAGTACTTC.

This clone was observed once. The chain is built from TRBV6-6 and TRBJ1-5; D remains unclear. The CDR3 is 12 residues long. The ends were cut back, 2 bases at V and 5 bases at J, with 4 bases in the middle. The germline V gene has CDR1 MNHNY and CDR2 SVGAGI (reference sequence). The CDR3 coding sequence is TGTGCCAGCAGTTACGGCCATCAGCCCCAGCATTTT. It is translated as CASSYGHQPQHF.

The sample holds one count of this clone. In DNA form, the CDR3 reads TGTGCCATCAGAGTCGGACAGGGGACGAACACTGAAGCTTTCTTT. Its protein product is CAIRVGQGTNTEAFF. The gene calls are TRBV10-3 and TRBJ1-1, with 9 bases matching TRBD1. Trimming took 6 bases from V and 1 from J; bases not matched to a gene: 6. Germline lookup yields CDR1 ENHRY and CDR2 SYGVKD. CDR3 length: 15 amino acids.

The chain uses TRBV5-6 and TRBJ2-4; 7 bases agree with TRBD1. The germline V gene has CDR1 SGHDT and CDR2 YYEEEE. The CDR3 spans 13 residues. V shed 1 base, J shed 9 bases, and the junction held 4 bases outside the gene matches. CDR3 sequence (DNA): TGTGCCAGCAGCTTGCGAGGGGGCAGCATTCAGTACTTC. Its translation: CASSLRGGSIQYF.

This rearrangement joins TRBV2 to TRBJ1-3; no reliable D call. The CDR3 has 14 residues. Trimming cost V 4 bases and J 3 bases, with 10 bases left between them. CDR1 and CDR2 (germline): SNHLY, FYNNEI. CDR3 region: CASSVAGDGNTIYF. In nucleotides, the CDR3 is TGTGCCAGCAGTGTCGCGGGAGATGGAAACACCATATATTTT.

The chain joins TRBV2 to TRBJ1-1; D not certain. Germline V lookup: CDR1 SNHLY, CDR2 FYNNEI. The ends were cut back, 5 bases at V and 1 base at J, with 8 bases in the middle. The CDR3 totals 13 residues. CDR3 bases: TGTGCCAGCAGTCGAGACACGAACACTGAAGCTTTCTTT. This translates into CASSRDTNTEAFF.

V usage is TRBV6-1 and J usage is TRBJ2-2; no clear D gene. Germline V lookup: CDR1 MNHNS, CDR2 SASEGT. There are 14 residues in the CDR3. Trimming cost V 6 bases and J 1 base, with 9 bases left between them. CDR3 sequence (DNA): TGTGCCAGCAGGGGCAAACAGAACACCGGGGAGCTGTTTTTT. The encoded protein is CASRGKQNTGELFF.

V usage is TRBV10-2 and J usage is TRBJ2-5; TRBD2 matches at 9 bases. Trimming at V came to 5 bases and at J to 5 bases, leaving 6 bases not matched to a gene. The germline V gene encodes CDR1 WSHSY and CDR2 SAAADI. The CDR3 spans 14 residues. In DNA, the CDR3 is TGCGCCAGCAGTCAGGCTAGCGGGGTCGAGACCCAGTACTTC. Amino acids: CASSQASGVETQYF.

The chain links TRBV7-2 to TRBJ1-5; possibly TRBD1 for D (5 bases). The germline gives CDR1 SGHTA, CDR2 FQGNSA. V lost 5 bases to trimming and J lost 7 bases, with 12 bases between them. The CDR3 sequence is 13 residues long. The CDR3 protein is CASSQWRDQPQHF. The CDR3 DNA is TGTGCCAGCAGCCAATGGAGGGACCAGCCCCAGCATTTT.

The chain carries TRBV4-2 and TRBJ2-3; 7 bases align to TRBD2. Germline V gene sequence: CDR1 LGHNA, CDR2 YNFKEQ. The CDR3 has 18 amino acids. Trimming took 4 bases from V and 0 from J; bases not matched to a gene: 13. CDR3 in amino acids: CASSPPTSPTPSTDTQYF. DNA for the CDR3: TGTGCCAGCAGCCCGCCGACTAGCCCTACACCTAGCACAGATACGCAGTATTTT.

This clone rates as medium-sized. The chain links TRBV2 to TRBJ1-6, with TRBD1 matching 7 bases. J gave up 8 bases and V 10 bases, and 5 bases lay outside the gene matches. The CDR3 runs 12 residues. CDR1 is SNHLY and CDR2 is FYNNEI in the germline V gene. The CDR3 DNA reads as TGTGCCATTTCGGACAGGTATTCACCCCTCCACTTT. Amino acid sequence: CAISDRYSPLHF.

This chain joins TRBV5-8 and TRBJ2-7, with 8 bases matching TRBD1. CDR3 length: 13 amino acids. The V gene's germline CDR1 is SGHTS and CDR2 YDEGEE. V trimming: 5 bases; J trimming: 3 bases; junction bases outside the gene matches: 4. CDR3 DNA sequence: TGTGCCAGCAGTCGGACAGGGAGCTACGAGCAGTACTTC. The encoded protein is CASSRTGSYEQYF.